These T cell receptor beta chains were read from a single sample in a study of CD8+ T cells in alopecia areata. Method: immunoSEQ multiplex PCR; TCRdb's copy keeps in-frame clones and lacks some. The profile shows about 150,000 clones, 50% to 65% of them singletons. Here the sequenced sample was CD8+ T cells sorted from blood, taken at week 0. Every receptor here comes from a human donor with alopecia areata. Each CDR3 is given with its conserved first and last residue. Each record gives: J gene, CDR3 length, V gene, clone size, CDR3 protein. A clone size is listed for some rows: how often the clone was seen (once, few, many), or a class if it is expanded.

TRBJ1-5 | 14 | TRBV11-2 | . | CASSLGGGNQPQHF
TRBJ2-2 | 12 | TRBV29-1 | few | CSVYISTGELFF
TRBJ1-4 | 16 | TRBV9 | . | CASSIGGGTTNEKLFF
TRBJ1-2 | 15 | TRBV27 | once | CASSPRGGTSYGYTF
TRBJ1-2 | 16 | TRBV7-9 | . | CASSRLDRVANYGYTF
TRBJ1-1 | 14 | TRBV6-5 | . | CASTMGQGLTEAFF
TRBJ2-3 | 15 | TRBV5-1 | . | CASRLDRPRTDTQYF
TRBJ1-2 | 15 | TRBV6-1 | . | CASTLSGQGNYGYTF
TRBJ2-1 | 11 | TRBV5-1 | . | CASSSPGAQFF
TRBJ1-6 | 16 | TRBV2 | . | CASEEQRSSYNSPLHF
TRBJ2-7 | 12 | TRBV10-3 | . | CAIRGDRNEQYF
TRBJ2-1 | 12 | TRBV7-8 | . | CASTKRGGEQFF
TRBJ1-1 | 13 | TRBV4-3 | . | CASSQDKSTEAFF
TRBJ1-1 | 13 | TRBV30 | . | CAWSTQGATEAFF
TRBJ2-7 | 13 | TRBV30 | . | CAWTPADSYEQYF
TRBJ1-4 | 13 | TRBV27 | . | CASSLTTNEKLFF
TRBJ2-7 | 14 | TRBV4-3 | few | CASSQDTGTYEQYF